The entry below describes one T cell receptor beta chain. The data stem from a study of blood T cell repertoires in COVID-19. Whole-study context: Samples representing acute and convalescent COVID-19 were sourced from the United States, Italy and Spain. Sample material is recorded as cDNA or gDNA derived from T cells, B-cell-depleted T cells, or PBMCs.

The CDR3 is 15 residues long. Germline V gives CDR1 MNHEY, CDR2 SVGAGI. The V end lost 7 bases, the J end lost 1 base, and 13 bases lay between the germline ends. Allocation to cohorts depended on clinical history reported by the participants. The protocol was immunoSEQ multiplex PCR, while the TCRdb copy is restricted to in-frame clones and leaves out a portion. Altogether 230,000 or so clones are present, roughly 89% being singletons, with the ten largest covering less than 4.5%. The clonotype was recovered from a woman between 40 and 55 years old with acute COVID-19. The V call is TRBV6-5, the J call TRBJ1-4, with unresolved D. The sample taken for sequencing was PBMCs or T cells enriched from blood (not recorded which). CDR3 sequence reads: CASTRPGGTNEKLFF. DNA of the CDR3: TGTGCCAGCACCAGGCCCGGAGGAACTAATGAAAAACTGTTTTTT.